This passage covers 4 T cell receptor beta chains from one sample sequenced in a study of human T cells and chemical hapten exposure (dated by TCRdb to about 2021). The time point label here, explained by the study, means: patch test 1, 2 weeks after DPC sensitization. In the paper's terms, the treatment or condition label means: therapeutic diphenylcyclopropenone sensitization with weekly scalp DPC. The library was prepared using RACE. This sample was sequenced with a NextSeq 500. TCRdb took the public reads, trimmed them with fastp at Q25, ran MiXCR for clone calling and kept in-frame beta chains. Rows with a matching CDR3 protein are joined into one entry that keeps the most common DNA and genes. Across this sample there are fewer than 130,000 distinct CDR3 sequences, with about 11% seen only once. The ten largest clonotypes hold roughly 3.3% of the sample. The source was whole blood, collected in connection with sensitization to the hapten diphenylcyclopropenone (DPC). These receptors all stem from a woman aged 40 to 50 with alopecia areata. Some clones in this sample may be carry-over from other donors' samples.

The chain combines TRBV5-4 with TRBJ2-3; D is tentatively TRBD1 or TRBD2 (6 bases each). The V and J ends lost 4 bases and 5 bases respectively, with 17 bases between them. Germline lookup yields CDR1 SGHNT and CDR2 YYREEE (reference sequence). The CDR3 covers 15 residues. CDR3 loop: CASSTGRGRGDTQYF. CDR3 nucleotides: TGTGCCAGCAGCACGGGCCGGGGGCGCGGAGATACGCAGTATTTT.

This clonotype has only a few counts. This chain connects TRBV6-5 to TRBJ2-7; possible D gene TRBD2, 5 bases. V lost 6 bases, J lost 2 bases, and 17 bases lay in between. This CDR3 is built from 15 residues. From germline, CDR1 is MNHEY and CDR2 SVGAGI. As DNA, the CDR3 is TGTGCCAGCAGCTCACCCCCCCGGGGAACCTACGAGCAGTACTTC. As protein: CASSSPPRGTYEQYF.

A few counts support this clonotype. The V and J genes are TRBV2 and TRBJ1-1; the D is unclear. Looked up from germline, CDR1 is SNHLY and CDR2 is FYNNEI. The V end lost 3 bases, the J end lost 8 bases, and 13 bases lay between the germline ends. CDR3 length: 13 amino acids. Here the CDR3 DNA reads TGTGCCAGCAGTGAGGTGGGCGGCGGAGAAGCTTTCTTT. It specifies CASSEVGGGEAFF.

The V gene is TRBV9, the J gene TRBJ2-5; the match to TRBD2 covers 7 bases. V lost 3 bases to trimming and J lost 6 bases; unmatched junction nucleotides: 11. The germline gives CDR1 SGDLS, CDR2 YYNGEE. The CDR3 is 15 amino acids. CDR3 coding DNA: TGTGCCAGCAGCGCGACCGGGGGGACTGTGAAGACCCAGTACTTC. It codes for CASSATGGTVKTQYF. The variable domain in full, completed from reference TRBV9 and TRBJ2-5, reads DSGVTQTPKHLITATGQRVTLRCSPRSGDLSVYWYQQSLDQGLQFLIQYYNGEERAKGNILERFSAQQFPDLHSELNLSSLELGDSALYFCASSATGGTVKTQYFGPGTRLLVL.